This T cell receptor beta chain was profiled in a study of identical twins. TCRdb passed the 5' RACE reads through MiXCR, listing each CDR3 protein once. The table lists about 220,000 distinct CDR3 sequences, 6% to 7% of them singletons. Whole-study results and caveats: Insertion counts were lower in abundant cord blood beta clonotypes, a trend that memory repertoires did not show.

Healthy Caucasians supplied all donations. The table lists this clonotype with many counts. Antigen: not known. Between the trimmed V and J ends, which lost 4 bases and 10 bases, there was a span of 16 bases. The length of the CDR3 is 13 residues. Germline lookup yields CDR1 MNHEY and CDR2 SVGAGI. This sample was also put to use in a study of T cells expressing NK-cell markers. From that paper: Of the CD8+ T cells in more than five donors, roughly 1.0-7.5% belonged to dominant NKG2C+ clonotypes.

This receptor was obtained from a woman between 18 and 29 years old in good health. V usage is TRBV6-5 and J usage is TRBJ1-1, with D maybe TRBD1 (5 bases). The sequencing input was CD8+ T cells sorted from blood. The CDR3 DNA is TGTGCCAGCAGTTTTGGGGGGAACGCCCGAGCTTTCTTT. Translated, it gives CASSFGGNARAFF.